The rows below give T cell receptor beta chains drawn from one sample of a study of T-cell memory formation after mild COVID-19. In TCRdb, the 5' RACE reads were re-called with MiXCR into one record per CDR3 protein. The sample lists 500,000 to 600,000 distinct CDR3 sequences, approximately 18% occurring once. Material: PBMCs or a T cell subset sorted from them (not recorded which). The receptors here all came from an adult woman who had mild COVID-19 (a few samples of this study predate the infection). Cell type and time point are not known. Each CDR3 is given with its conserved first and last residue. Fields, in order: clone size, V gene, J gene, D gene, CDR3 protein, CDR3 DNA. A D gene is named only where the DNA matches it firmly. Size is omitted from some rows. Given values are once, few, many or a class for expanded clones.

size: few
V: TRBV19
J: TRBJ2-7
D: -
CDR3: CASSNQDSMLDEQYF
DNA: TGTGCCAGTAGTAACCAGGATAGTATGTTGGACGAGCAGTACTTC

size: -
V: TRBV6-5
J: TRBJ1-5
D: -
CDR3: CASRGQTDNQPQHF
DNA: TGTGCCAGCAGAGGACAGACCGACAATCAGCCCCAGCATTTT

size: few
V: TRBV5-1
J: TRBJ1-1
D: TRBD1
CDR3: CASSDDRVGNTEAFF
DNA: TGCGCCAGCAGCGACGACAGGGTAGGGAACACTGAAGCTTTCTTT

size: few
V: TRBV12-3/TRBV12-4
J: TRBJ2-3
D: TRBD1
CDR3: CASSLQPGTGVLTDTQYF
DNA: TGTGCCAGCAGTTTACAACCCGGGACAGGGGTTTTGACAGATACGCAGTATTTT

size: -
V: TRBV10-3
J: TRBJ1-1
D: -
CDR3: CAISESRAGDATEAFF
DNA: TGTGCCATCAGTGAGTCACGGGCTGGGGACGCAACTGAAGCTTTCTTT

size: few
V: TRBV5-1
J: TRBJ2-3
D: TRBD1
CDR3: CASSPPTGTGPTDTQYF
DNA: TGCGCCAGCAGCCCCCCTACCGGGACAGGGCCCACAGATACGCAGTATTTT

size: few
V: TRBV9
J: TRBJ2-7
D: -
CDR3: CASSQTDSPAEQYF
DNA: TGTGCCAGCAGCCAAACCGACAGCCCCGCCGAGCAGTACTTC

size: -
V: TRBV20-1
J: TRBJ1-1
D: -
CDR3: CSARDFFRGQNTEAFF
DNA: TGCAGTGCTAGAGATTTTTTTAGGGGACAAAACACTGAAGCTTTCTTT

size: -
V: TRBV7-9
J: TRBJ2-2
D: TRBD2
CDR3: CASSSGTSGSSNTGELFF
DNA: TGTGCCAGCAGCTCCGGGACTAGCGGGAGTTCTAACACCGGGGAGCTGTTTTTT

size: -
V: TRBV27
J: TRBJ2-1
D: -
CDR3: CASVPRAGEQFF
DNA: TGTGCCAGTGTCCCCAGGGCGGGTGAGCAGTTCTTC

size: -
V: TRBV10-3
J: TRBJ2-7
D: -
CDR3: CAISESPGISYEQYF
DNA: TGTGCCATCAGTGAGTCCCCAGGGATATCCTACGAGCAGTACTTC

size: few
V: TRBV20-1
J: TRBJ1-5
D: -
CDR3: CSARPGTTQREDSNQPQHF
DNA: TGCAGTGCCAGACCCGGGACGACCCAGCGAGAGGATAGCAATCAGCCCCAGCATTTT

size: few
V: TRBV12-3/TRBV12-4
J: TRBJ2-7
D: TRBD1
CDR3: CASSSGTGAGEQYF
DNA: TGTGCCAGCAGTTCCGGGACAGGGGCAGGGGAGCAGTACTTC

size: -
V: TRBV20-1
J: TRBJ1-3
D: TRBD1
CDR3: CSARGDPGTGGAGNTIYF
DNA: TGCAGTGCTAGAGGAGATCCCGGGACAGGGGGCGCCGGAAACACCATATATTTT

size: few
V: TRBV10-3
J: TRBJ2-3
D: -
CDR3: CANARDTDTQYF
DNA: TGTGCCAACGCCAGGGACACAGATACGCAGTATTTT

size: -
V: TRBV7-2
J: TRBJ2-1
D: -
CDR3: CASSLESLGNEQFF
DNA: TGTGCCAGCAGCTTAGAATCGTTGGGCAATGAGCAGTTCTTC

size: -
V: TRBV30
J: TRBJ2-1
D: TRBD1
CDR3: CAWTNRGRVEQFF
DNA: TGTGCCTGGACCAACAGGGGGCGTGTTGAGCAGTTCTTC

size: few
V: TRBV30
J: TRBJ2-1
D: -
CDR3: CAWSFDRNEQFF
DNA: TGTGCCTGGAGCTTCGACCGCAATGAGCAGTTCTTC

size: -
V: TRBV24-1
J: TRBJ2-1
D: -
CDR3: CATSGSGSYNEQFF
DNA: TGTGCCACCAGTGGTTCCGGGAGCTACAATGAGCAGTTCTTC

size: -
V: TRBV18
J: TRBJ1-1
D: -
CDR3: CASSADRGRLEAFF
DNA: TGTGCCAGCTCGGCGGATAGGGGCCGACTAGAAGCTTTCTTT

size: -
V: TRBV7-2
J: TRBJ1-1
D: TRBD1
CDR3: CASSPRTGGGRGAFF
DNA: TGTGCCAGCAGCCCTCGGACAGGGGGCGGGAGGGGAGCTTTCTTT

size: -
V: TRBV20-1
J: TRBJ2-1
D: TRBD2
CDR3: CSASKIGTSGYNEQFF
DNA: TGCAGTGCTAGTAAAATCGGGACTAGCGGTTACAATGAGCAGTTCTTC

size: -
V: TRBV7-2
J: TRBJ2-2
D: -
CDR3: CASSLEAGMYTGELFF
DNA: TGTGCCAGCAGCTTAGAGGCGGGGATGTACACCGGGGAGCTGTTTTTT

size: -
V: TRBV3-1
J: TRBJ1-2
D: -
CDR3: CASSQDREGAYGYTF
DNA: TGTGCCAGCAGCCAAGATCGTGAAGGGGCATATGGCTACACCTTC

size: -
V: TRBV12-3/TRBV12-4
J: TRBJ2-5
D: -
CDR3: CASSLGPLEETQYF
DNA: TGTGCCAGCAGTTTAGGGCCCCTTGAGGAGACCCAGTACTTC

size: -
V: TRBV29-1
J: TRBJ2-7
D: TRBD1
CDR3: CSVGGQGGEQYF
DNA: TGCAGCGTTGGGGGACAGGGGGGAGAGCAGTACTTC

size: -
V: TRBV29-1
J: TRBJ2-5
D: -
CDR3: CSVLLGAAETQYF
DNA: TGCAGCGTTCTCCTGGGGGCCGCAGAGACCCAGTACTTC

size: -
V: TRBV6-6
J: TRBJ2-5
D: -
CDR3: CASSYSAQETQYF
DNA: TGTGCCAGCAGTTACTCCGCTCAAGAGACCCAGTACTTC

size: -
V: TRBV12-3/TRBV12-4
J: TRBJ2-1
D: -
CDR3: CASTHVQSSYNEQFF
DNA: TGTGCCAGCACCCATGTACAGAGCTCCTACAATGAGCAGTTCTTC

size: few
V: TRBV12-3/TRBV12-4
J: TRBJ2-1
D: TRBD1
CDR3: CASSLDRDGYYNEQFF
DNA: TGTGCCAGCAGCCTCGACAGGGACGGGTACTACAATGAGCAGTTCTTC

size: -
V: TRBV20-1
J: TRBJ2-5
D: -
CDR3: CSARGGGRGETQYF
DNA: TGCAGTGCTAGAGGGGGTGGGCGAGGGGAGACCCAGTACTTC

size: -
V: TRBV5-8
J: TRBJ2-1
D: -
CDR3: CASSLEPYPWGNEQFF
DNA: TGTGCCAGCAGCTTGGAGCCCTATCCATGGGGGAATGAGCAGTTCTTC

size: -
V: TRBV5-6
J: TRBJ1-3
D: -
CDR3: CASSLVPRDLSGNTIYF
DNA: TGTGCCAGCAGCTTGGTACCCCGGGACCTCTCTGGAAACACCATATATTTT

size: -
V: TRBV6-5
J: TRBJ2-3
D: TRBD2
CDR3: CASSRGGLAEVLGTDTQYF
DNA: TGTGCCAGCAGTCGTGGGGGACTAGCTGAGGTTCTCGGCACAGATACGCAGTATTTT

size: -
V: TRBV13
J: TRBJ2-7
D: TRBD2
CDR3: CASNLKGLADYEQYF
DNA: TGTGCCAGCAACCTTAAAGGACTAGCCGACTACGAGCAGTACTTC

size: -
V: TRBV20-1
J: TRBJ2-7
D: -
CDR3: CSAILRDLDEQYF
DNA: TGCAGTGCTATTCTACGGGACTTGGACGAGCAGTACTTC

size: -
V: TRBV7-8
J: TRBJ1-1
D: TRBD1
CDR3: CASSSGNRGRTEAFF
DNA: TGTGCCAGCAGCTCAGGGAACAGGGGACGAACTGAAGCTTTCTTT

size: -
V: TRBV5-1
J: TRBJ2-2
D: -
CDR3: CASSLAPGDTGELFF
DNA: TGCGCCAGCAGCTTGGCCCCAGGGGACACCGGGGAGCTGTTTTTT

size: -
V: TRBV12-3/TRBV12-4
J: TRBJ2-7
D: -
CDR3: CASSFAGTYEQYF
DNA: TGTGCCAGCAGTTTCGCGGGGACCTACGAGCAGTACTTC

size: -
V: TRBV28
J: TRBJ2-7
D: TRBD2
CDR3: CAITGRGHEQYF
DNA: TGTGCCATCACCGGGAGGGGCCACGAGCAGTACTTC

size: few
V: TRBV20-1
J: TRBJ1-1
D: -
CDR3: CSAGKEPEAFF
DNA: TGCAGTGCCGGCAAAGAACCTGAAGCTTTCTTT

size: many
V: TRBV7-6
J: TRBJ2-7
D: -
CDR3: CASRGGEGESYEQYF
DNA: TGTGCCAGCAGGGGGGGCGAGGGGGAGTCCTACGAGCAGTACTTC

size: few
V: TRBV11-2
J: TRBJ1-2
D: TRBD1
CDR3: CASSARTGGGNYGYTF
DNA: TGTGCCAGCAGCGCCCGGACAGGGGGCGGCAACTATGGCTACACCTTC

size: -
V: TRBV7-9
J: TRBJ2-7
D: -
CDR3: CASSPDVGYEQYF
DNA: TGTGCCAGCAGCCCGGATGTAGGCTACGAGCAGTACTTC

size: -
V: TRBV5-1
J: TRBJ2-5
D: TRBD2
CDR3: CASRPGGTETQYF
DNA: TGCGCCAGCAGACCGGGGGGGACGGAGACCCAGTACTTC

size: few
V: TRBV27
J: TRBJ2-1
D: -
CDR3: CASASSTRRGEQFF
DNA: TGTGCCAGCGCCTCGAGTACACGGCGCGGTGAGCAGTTCTTC

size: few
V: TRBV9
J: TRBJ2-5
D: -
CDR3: CASSVQGTETQYF
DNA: TGTGCCAGCAGCGTACAGGGGACAGAGACCCAGTACTTC

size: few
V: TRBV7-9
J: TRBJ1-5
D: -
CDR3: CASSLAVSQPQHF
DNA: TGTGCCAGCAGCTTAGCAGTATCTCAGCCCCAGCATTTT

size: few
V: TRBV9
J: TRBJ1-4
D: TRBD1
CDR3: CASSVRTGNEKLFF
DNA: TGTGCCAGCAGCGTTCGGACAGGCAATGAAAAACTGTTTTTT

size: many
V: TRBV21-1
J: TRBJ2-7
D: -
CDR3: CASSKTSGRAKYEQYF
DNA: TGTGCCAGCAGCAAAACTAGCGGGAGGGCCAAATACGAGCAGTACTTC

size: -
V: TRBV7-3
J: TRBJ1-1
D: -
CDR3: CASSNQPQMQGPNTEAFF
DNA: TGTGCCAGCAGCAACCAGCCCCAAATGCAGGGGCCGAACACTGAAGCTTTCTTT

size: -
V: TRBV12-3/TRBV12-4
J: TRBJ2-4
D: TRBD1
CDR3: CASSPTGGNIQYF
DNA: TGTGCCAGCAGTCCGACAGGGGGAAACATTCAGTACTTC

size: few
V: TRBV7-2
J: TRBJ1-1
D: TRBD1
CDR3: CASSLVSGGVTEAFF
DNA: TGTGCCAGCAGCTTAGTTTCAGGGGGCGTCACTGAAGCTTTCTTT

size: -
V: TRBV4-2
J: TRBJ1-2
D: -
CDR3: CASSQERQFYGYTF
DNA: TGTGCCAGCAGCCAAGAACGACAGTTCTATGGCTACACCTTC

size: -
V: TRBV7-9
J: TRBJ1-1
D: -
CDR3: CASSLGTAWGPTVGAFF
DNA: TGTGCCAGCAGCTTAGGGACAGCCTGGGGCCCCACTGTTGGAGCTTTCTTT

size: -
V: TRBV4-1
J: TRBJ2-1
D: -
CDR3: CASSQDWETGYNEQFF
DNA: TGCGCCAGCAGCCAAGATTGGGAGACAGGATACAATGAGCAGTTCTTC

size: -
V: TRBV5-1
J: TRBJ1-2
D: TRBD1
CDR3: CASSPSGTGSGYTF
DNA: TGCGCCAGCAGCCCCTCCGGGACAGGGAGCGGCTACACCTTC

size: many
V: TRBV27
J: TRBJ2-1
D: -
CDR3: CASSSFGWGQKDNEQFF
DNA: TGTGCCAGCAGTTCCTTCGGGTGGGGGCAGAAAGACAATGAGCAGTTCTTC

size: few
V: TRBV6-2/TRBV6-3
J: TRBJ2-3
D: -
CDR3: CAIRGTSTDTQYF
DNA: TGTGCCATCCGGGGAACTAGCACAGATACGCAGTATTTT

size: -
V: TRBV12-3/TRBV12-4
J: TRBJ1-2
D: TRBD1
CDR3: CASSFGTAYTF
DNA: TGTGCCAGCAGTTTCGGGACAGCCTACACCTTC